The sequence of this TCR beta chain was determined in a study of blood T cell repertoires in COVID-19. Participant-reported clinical history was the basis for cohort assignment. Two negative PCRs, clearance, or symptom resolution were required of recovered Cohort 3 donors. Using immunoSEQ multiplex PCR, the repertoire was profiled, and TCRdb retains in-frame clones only, with some absent. The profile shows 300,000 to 450,000 clones, roughly 87% of them singletons. Sequencing used PBMCs or T cells enriched from blood (not recorded which). The TCR comes from a woman aged 25 to 39 who had recovered from COVID-19.

CDR3 in DNA: TGTGCCAGTCGGGACAGGGGTTCCTCGGATACGCAGTATTTT. Encoded protein: CASRDRGSSDTQYF. This chain uses TRBV7-8 with TRBJ2-3; TRBD1 matches at 10 bases. V shed 9 bases, J shed 6 bases, and the junction held 9 bases outside the gene matches. The CDR3 runs to 14 residues. The germline gives CDR1 SGHVS, CDR2 FQNEAQ.